Sequencing of this T cell receptor beta chain was carried out in a study of breast tumors, draining lymph nodes, adjacent tissues. The CDR3 loop spans 15 amino acids. Per germline, CDR1 ENHRY and CDR2 SYGVKD. The V segment lost 4 bases and the J segment 7 bases; nucleotides outside the gene matches: 12. This clonotype was seen ten or more times. Antigen: not known. Breast cancer patients provided tissue from their axillary draining lymph nodes. Regarding the study as a whole: Tumor TCR diversity was below lymph nodes but above nontumor tissue.

TCRdb re-derived calls from the multiplex PCR reads in MiXCR, one entry per CDR3 protein. In the table there are about 230,000 distinct CDR3 sequences, around 32% of which are singletons. V usage is TRBV10-3 and J usage is TRBJ2-7; 8 positions match TRBD2. The sequenced material came from axillary lymph node tissue. The sequence was obtained from a female donor with breast cancer. Some clones in this sample may be carry-over from other donors' samples. CDR3 amino acids: CAISAFGLAREEQYF. CDR3 in DNA: TGTGCCATCAGTGCGTTCGGACTAGCTAGAGAGGAGCAGTACTTC.